What follows are 26 T cell receptor beta chains derived from one specimen sequenced in a study of T cell changes during pregnancy in multiple sclerosis (dated by TCRdb to about 2019). The library was built by means of the immunoSEQ multiplex PCR assay. Here the immuneACCESS table is served through TCRdb, limited to in-frame sequences with V and J called. Missing clones are a known gap in these copies; in checked studies unresolved V genes cover under half, and the rest lacks a known reason. A total of tens of thousands of clones appear in this sample, about 91% of them only once. The ten largest clones capture under 2.5% of the sample. The material was CD4+ T cells from peripheral blood mononuclear cells, obtained after pregnancy. These receptors originate from a female donor in good health, enrolled as a control in a pregnancy study.

The chain's CDR3 is CATSRDPGGLNQPQHF. The CDR3 DNA is TGTGCCACCAGCAGAGACCCCGGGGGGCTCAATCAGCCCCAGCATTTT. This chain links TRBV15 with TRBJ1-5, with a weak D call TRBD1 (6 bases). Germline V CDR1 and CDR2: LNHNV, YYDKDF (reference sequence). Trimming took 0 bases from V and 3 from J, leaving 12 bases between them. The CDR3 contains 16 residues.

This chain links TRBV28 with TRBJ2-7; D is perhaps TRBD1 (5 bases). V lost 3 bases and J 1 base, leaving 13 bases between the germline ends. This CDR3 has 15 amino acids. Germline-derived CDR1 and CDR2 are MDHEN and SYDVKM. The CDR3 DNA reads TGTGCCAGCAGTTTCCCAGGGATCGGGTCCTACGAGCAGTACTTC. Protein product: CASSFPGIGSYEQYF. Complete variable domain (other parts from reference TRBV28 and TRBJ2-7): DVKVTQSSRYLVKRTGEKVFLECVQDMDHENMFWYRQDPGLGLRLIYFSYDVKMKEKGDIPEGYSVSREKKERFSLILESASTNQTSMYLCASSFPGIGSYEQYFGPGTRLTVT.

On this clone itself: Other nucleotide sequences from this sample produce the same CDR3. CDR3 sequence: CASSLRGQSTDTQYF. The CDR3 nucleotides are TGTGCCAGCAGTTTAAGGGGGCAGAGCACAGATACGCAGTATTTT. This chain joins TRBV27 and TRBJ2-3, with 7 positions matching TRBD1. The germline gives CDR1 MNHEY, CDR2 SMNVEV (reference sequence). Trimming at V came to 2 bases and at J to 0 bases, leaving 2 bases not matched to a gene. The CDR3 contains 15 residues.

This clone was picked up a small number of times. V is TRBV4-2 and J is TRBJ1-1; 8 positions agree with TRBD1. CDR1 is LGHNA and CDR2 is YNFKEQ in the germline V gene. The CDR3 runs 15 residues. The J segment lost 6 bases and the V segment lost 2 bases, leaving 8 bases of the junction unmatched. For the CDR3, the DNA is TGTGCCAGCAGCCAATCGGACAGGGAGGGCCCTGAAGCTTTCTTT. The encoded protein is CASSQSDREGPEAFF.

The rearrangement uses TRBV6-1 and TRBJ1-2; D is undetermined. Looked up from germline, CDR1 is MNHNS and CDR2 is SASEGT. V lost 6 bases and J lost 3, with 17 bases in between. This CDR3 comprises 15 residues. The DNA for the CDR3 is TGTGCCAGCAGGCCTCGTACATCCACAGACTATGGCTACACCTTC. Encoded protein: CASRPRTSTDYGYTF.

The chain couples TRBV21-1 to TRBJ2-7; the D call TRBD2 from the table was never checked on the DNA. TRBV21-1 is shown as a pseudogene. The CDR3 has 11 residues. The CDR3 loop reads CARDGEREQYF. CDR3 DNA sequence: TGTGCCAGGGACGGGGAGCGGGAGCAGTACTTC.

The chain is built from TRBV23-1 and TRBJ2-2; TRBD1 might be the D (6 bases). TRBV23-1 is classed as an ORF, of uncertain function. The CDR3 length is 19 residues. Trimming removed 3 bases at V and 5 bases at J, with 25 bases between. The chain's CDR3 is CASSHCYSGTQAMTGELFF. CDR3 in DNA: TGCGCCAGCAGTCATTGTTATTCCGGGACACAAGCCATGACCGGGGAGCTGTTTTTT.

V usage is TRBV2 and J usage is TRBJ1-2; a possible D gene is TRBD1 (5 bases). From germline, CDR1 is SNHLY and CDR2 FYNNEI. CDR3 length: 13 residues. V was trimmed by 6 bases and J by 2 bases, leaving 10 bases between them. The CDR3 nucleotides are TGTGCCAGCAGACAGGAGACCAACTATGGCTACACCTTC. Its translation: CASRQETNYGYTF.

This chain links TRBV2 with TRBJ1-6; 7 positions agree with TRBD1. This CDR3 region has 15 residues. J lost 7 bases, V lost 6 bases, and 9 bases had no gene match. The germline gives CDR1 SNHLY, CDR2 FYNNEI. CDR3 sequence (DNA): TGTGCCAGCAGATTCTCGGGACAGACCAATTCACCCCTCCACTTT. Translated, it gives CASRFSGQTNSPLHF.

V and J are TRBV10-2 and TRBJ1-4, with D maybe TRBD1 (6 bases). The V gene's germline CDR1 is WSHSY and CDR2 SAAADI. The CDR3 sequence is 13 residues long. V lost 6 bases and J lost 11, with 16 bases in between. The CDR3 here is CASSRGGFEKLFF. The CDR3 region has the DNA TGCGCCAGCAGCAGAGGGGGTTTTGAGAAACTGTTTTTT.

CDR3 sequence (DNA): TGTGCCAGCAGTTTAGCAGGATCAGGGGCCAACGTCCTGACTTTC. This codes for CASSLAGSGANVLTF. V is TRBV28 and J is TRBJ2-6; D remains unclear. V was pared by 2 bases and J by 4 bases, with 9 bases between. The germline CDR1 and CDR2 sequences are MDHEN and SYDVKM. The CDR3 covers 15 residues.

The rearrangement joins TRBV4-1 to TRBJ2-3; D gene uncertain. Germline CDR1 is MGHRA and CDR2 is YSYEKL. This CDR3 contains 17 residues. The V end lost 3 bases, the J end lost 3 bases, and 19 bases lay between the germline ends. The CDR3 loop reads CASSQATLEAGTDTQYF. The CDR3 DNA follows: TGCGCCAGCAGCCAGGCGACTCTGGAAGCCGGGACAGATACGCAGTATTTT.

The chain combines TRBV28 with TRBJ1-3; TRBD1 matches at 9 bases. The CDR3 runs to 15 residues. With 5 bases clipped from V and 2 bases from J, the junction kept 4 bases outside the gene matches. Germline V gene sequence: CDR1 MDHEN, CDR2 SYDVKM. CDR3 in DNA: TGTGCCAGCAGTCCTCGGACAGGGGCTGGAAACACCATATATTTT. As protein: CASSPRTGAGNTIYF.

The gene calls are TRBV6-1 and TRBJ2-5; 8 bases fit TRBD1. Looked up from germline, CDR1 is MNHNS and CDR2 is SASEGT. The trim removed 10 bases at V and 4 bases at J, leaving 8 bases unmatched. The CDR3 sequence is 13 residues long. This CDR3 reads CATLPGTGETQYF. The CDR3 DNA reads as TGTGCCACCCTCCCCGGGACAGGAGAGACCCAGTACTTC.

V gene TRBV15 combines with J gene TRBJ2-2, with TRBD1 matching 9 bases. Germline-derived CDR1 and CDR2 are LNHNV and YYDKDF (reference sequence). This CDR3 comprises 16 residues. Trimming took 6 bases from V and 1 from J; bases not matched to a gene: 6. DNA for the CDR3: TGTGCCACCAGGTTTCCGGGACAGGGGAACACCGGGGAGCTGTTTTTT. It translates to CATRFPGQGNTGELFF.

The chain employs TRBV4-1 and TRBJ1-2; no clear D gene. The germline V gene has CDR1 MGHRA and CDR2 YSYEKL. V was shortened by 1 base and J by 8 bases, with 11 bases between the two germline ends. The CDR3 has 13 residues. CDR3 residues: CASSQALLYGYTF. In nucleotides, the CDR3 is TGCGCCAGCAGCCAAGCATTGCTATACGGCTACACCTTC.

The chain combines TRBV6-4 with TRBJ1-1; D not certain. Trimming took 4 bases from V and 1 from J, leaving 13 bases between them. Germline CDR1 and CDR2: MRHNA and SNTAGT. The CDR3 totals 15 residues. This chain's CDR3 is CASSVERGGNTEAFF. CDR3 bases: TGTGCCAGCAGTGTGGAAAGAGGAGGGAACACTGAAGCTTTCTTT.

The rearrangement joins TRBV30 to TRBJ2-1; 7 positions agree with TRBD2. The V gene's germline CDR1 is GTSNPN and CDR2 SVGIG (reference sequence). There are 16 residues in the CDR3. The trim removed 8 bases at V and 3 bases at J, leaving 16 bases unmatched. For the CDR3, the DNA is TGTGCCCTAGCGGTGGGGGGACCCCTGATCTACAATGAGCAGTTCTTC. As protein: CALAVGGPLIYNEQFF.

The CDR3 region has the DNA TGTGCCAGCAGCCGCCAACAGGGGACTGGGGCCAACGTCCTGACTTTC. Amino acid sequence: CASSRQQGTGANVLTF. The chain joins TRBV28 to TRBJ2-6; 7 bases map to TRBD1. Germline loops: CDR1 MDHEN, CDR2 SYDVKM. CDR3 length: 16 amino acids. J gave up 2 bases and V 6 bases, and 7 bases lay outside the gene matches.

The V call is TRBV5-1, the J call TRBJ2-1, with D possibly being TRBD2 (6 bases). Per germline, CDR1 SGHRS and CDR2 YFSETQ. The CDR3 consists of 15 residues. V gave up 0 bases and J gave up 4 bases, with 11 bases separating them. The CDR3 DNA reads as TGCGCCAGCAGCTTGGACGCGGGGACTTACAATGAGCAGTTCTTC. It is translated as CASSLDAGTYNEQFF.

CDR3 nucleotides: TGTGCCAGCAGCTCGGGACTAGCGGGAACGCTGGCGGATACGCAGTATTTT. As protein: CASSSGLAGTLADTQYF. The genes are TRBV7-8 and TRBJ2-3; the match to TRBD2 covers 13 bases. The germline V gene encodes CDR1 SGHVS and CDR2 FQNEAQ. V shed 4 bases and J 6 bases; nucleotides not matched to a gene: 10. CDR3 length equals 17 residues.

This rearrangement joins TRBV4-1 to TRBJ2-7; 8 bases fit TRBD2. The V gene's germline CDR1 is MGHRA and CDR2 YSYEKL. This CDR3 region has 15 residues. Trimming took 7 bases from V and 3 from J; bases not matched to a gene: 11. The CDR3 sequence is CASTPAGESLYEQYF. The CDR3 nucleotides read TGCGCCAGCACCCCAGCGGGGGAGTCTCTCTACGAGCAGTACTTC.

CDR3 sequence: CASRAGTGSGNQPQHF. CDR3 bases: TGTGCCAGCAGGGCGGGGACAGGGTCGGGCAATCAGCCCCAGCATTTT. The V gene is TRBV2, the J gene TRBJ1-5, with 9 nucleotides matching TRBD1. CDR3 length: 16 amino acids. V shed 6 bases and J 2 bases; nucleotides not matched to a gene: 8. Germline CDR1 SNHLY, CDR2 FYNNEI. The entire variable domain, with the rest obtained from reference TRBV2 and TRBJ1-5, is as follows: EPEVTQTPSHQVTQMGQEVILRCVPISNHLYFYWYRQILGQKVEFLVSFYNNEISEKSEIFDDQFSVERPDGSNFTLKIRSTKLEDSAMYFCASRAGTGSGNQPQHFGDGTRLSIL.

The chain recombines TRBV27 with TRBJ2-2, with 10 bases matching TRBD2. CDR1 and CDR2 from the germline V gene are MNHEY and SMNVEV (reference sequence). With V trimmed by 5 bases and J by 4 bases, 4 bases remained unmatched. The length of the CDR3 is 15 residues. The CDR3 region has the DNA TGTGCCAGCAGTAGCGGGAGGGCCCTCACCGGGGAGCTGTTTTTT. Translating gives CASSSGRALTGELFF.

This CDR3 is CASSKATNHGGGRQETQYF. The DNA of the CDR3 is TGTGCCAGCAGCAAAGCTACCAATCATGGGGGAGGGCGGCAAGAGACCCAGTACTTC. The chain employs TRBV21-1 and TRBJ2-5; the table's D call, TRBD2, has no DNA check behind it. TRBV21-1 is a documented pseudogene. This CDR3 has 19 residues.

This chain joins TRBV5-1 and TRBJ2-5; 16 bases fit TRBD2. V trimming: 4 bases; J trimming: 2 bases; junction bases outside the gene matches: 5. Germline V lookup: CDR1 SGHRS, CDR2 YFSETQ. The length of the CDR3 is 17 residues. Written as DNA, the CDR3 is TGCGCCAGCAGCGAGGGACTAGCGGGGGGGGGACAAGAGACCCAGTACTTC. Translation: CASSEGLAGGGQETQYF.